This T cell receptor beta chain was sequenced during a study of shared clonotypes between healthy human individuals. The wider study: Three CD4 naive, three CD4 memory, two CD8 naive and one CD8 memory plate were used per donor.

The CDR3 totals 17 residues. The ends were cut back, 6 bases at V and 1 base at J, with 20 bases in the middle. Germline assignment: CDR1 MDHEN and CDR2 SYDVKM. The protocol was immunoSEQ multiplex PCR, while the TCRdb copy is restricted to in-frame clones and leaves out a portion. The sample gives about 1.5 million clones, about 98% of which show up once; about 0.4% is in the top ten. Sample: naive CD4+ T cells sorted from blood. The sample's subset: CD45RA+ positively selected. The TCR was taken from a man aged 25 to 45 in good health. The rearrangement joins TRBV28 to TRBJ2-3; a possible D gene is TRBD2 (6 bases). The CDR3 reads CASSVGGLARGTDTQYF. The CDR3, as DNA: TGTGCCAGCAGCGTGGGCGGGCTAGCGAGGGGCACAGATACGCAGTATTTT.